The sequence of this T cell receptor (beta chain) was determined in a study of blood T cell repertoires in COVID-19. Study summary: The United States, Italy and Spain were the sources of the acute and convalescent COVID-19 samples. In each case, the material was cDNA or gDNA derived from T cells, B-cell-depleted T cells, or PBMCs.

This clone was counted between two and nine times. The germline V gene has CDR1 LGHDT and CDR2 YNNKEL (reference sequence). V lost 4 bases, J lost 1 base, and 13 bases lay in between. This CDR3 region has 16 residues. As processed by the authors: Scientists estimated how many nucleated cells there were by amplifying reference gene primers. The assay was immunoSEQ multiplex PCR, and TCRdb's table has in-frame clones only and misses some. The V and J calls and clone size come from that table; D and trimming were worked out from the DNA. The sample carries some 80,000 clones, approximately 86% recorded once.

The sample taken for sequencing was peripheral blood. This chain connects TRBV3-1 (or the pseudogene TRBV3-2) to TRBJ1-4; the D gene is possibly TRBD1 (6 bases). This sequence was found in a human donor in a cohort sampled during active COVID-19. The CDR3 DNA reads TGTGCCAGCAGCCCCCGCGGACAGAGAACTAATGAAAAACTGTTTTTT. It translates to CASSPRGQRTNEKLFF.